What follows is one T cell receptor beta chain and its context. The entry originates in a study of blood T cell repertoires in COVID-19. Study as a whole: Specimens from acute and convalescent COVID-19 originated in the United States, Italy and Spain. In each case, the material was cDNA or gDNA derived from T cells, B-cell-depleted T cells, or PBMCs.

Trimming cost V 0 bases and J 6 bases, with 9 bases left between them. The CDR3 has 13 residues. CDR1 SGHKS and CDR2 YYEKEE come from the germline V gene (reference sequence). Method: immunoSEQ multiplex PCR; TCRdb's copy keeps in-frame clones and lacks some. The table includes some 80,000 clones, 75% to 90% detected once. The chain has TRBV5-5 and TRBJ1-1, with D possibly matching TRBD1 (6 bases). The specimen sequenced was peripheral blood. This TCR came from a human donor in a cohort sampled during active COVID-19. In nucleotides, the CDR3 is TGTGCCAGCAGCTTGGTAGGGGGGGCTGAAGCTTTCTTT. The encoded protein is CASSLVGGAEAFF. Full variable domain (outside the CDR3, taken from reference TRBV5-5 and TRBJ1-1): DAGVTQSPTHLIKTRGQQVTLRCSPISGHKSVSWYQQVLGQGPQFIFQYYEKEERGRGNFPDRFSARQFPNYSSELNVNALLLGDSALYLCASSLVGGAEAFFGQGTRLTVV.